This passage covers 28 T cell receptor beta chains from one sample sequenced in a study of shared clonotypes between healthy human individuals. Profiling relied on immunoSEQ multiplex PCR, and the TCRdb table lists in-frame clones only, not all of them. The sample records about 1 million clones, 75% to 80% being singletons. The sequencing input was memory CD4+ T cells from PBMCs. Subset indicated: CD45RA-negative fraction. These receptors were collected from a man between 18 and 29 years old in good health. Some clones in this sample may be carry-over from other donors' samples.

This clone was counted between two and nine times. In the same sample, other DNA sequences code for this CDR3. This rearrangement joins TRBV7-9 to TRBJ1-1; the match to TRBD1 covers 7 bases. Germline lookup yields CDR1 SEHNR and CDR2 FQNEAQ (reference sequence). This CDR3 region has 15 residues. V lost 5 bases and J lost 0; bases outside the gene matches: 6. The CDR3 protein is CASSPKDRLNTEAFF. CDR3 nucleotide sequence: TGTGCCAGCAGCCCTAAGGACAGGTTGAACACTGAAGCTTTCTTT.

Here the CDR3 DNA reads TGTGCCACCAGCCCTCGACAGGGGGGGTACGAGCAGTACTTC. Residues: CATSPRQGGYEQYF. The chain couples TRBV15 to TRBJ2-7, with 9 bases identical to TRBD1. Germline CDR1 and CDR2: LNHNV and YYDKDF (reference sequence). Trimming took 5 bases from V and 4 from J; bases not matched to a gene: 6. The CDR3 is made up of 14 amino acids.

The chain combines TRBV27 with TRBJ1-2, with D possibly TRBD1 on 5 matching bases. V shed 4 bases and J shed 4 bases, with 19 bases lying between them. CDR3 size: 16 residues. The germline gives CDR1 MNHEY, CDR2 SMNVEV (reference sequence). This CDR3 reads CASSSPEGQGVYGYTF. The CDR3 region has the DNA TGTGCCAGCAGTTCCCCGGAGGGGCAGGGCGTCTATGGCTACACCTTC.

The chain combines TRBV5-6 with TRBJ1-4; D gene unclear. V was pared by 4 bases and J by 4 bases, with 14 bases between. The germline CDR1 and CDR2 sequences are SGHDT and YYEEEE. The CDR3 contains 15 residues. CDR3 sequence reads: CASSRGRQFNEKLFF. The CDR3 DNA reads as TGTGCCAGCAGCCGAGGGCGCCAGTTTAATGAAAAACTGTTTTTT.

This chain connects TRBV6-5 to TRBJ1-6, with TRBD1 as a possible D gene (5 bases). This CDR3 is 14 amino acids long. The V gene's germline CDR1 is MNHEY and CDR2 SVGAGI. Trimming took off 6 bases at V and 9 bases at J, with 15 bases between the two ends. CDR3 protein: CASSPGWSGSPLHF. CDR3 bases: TGTGCCAGCAGCCCAGGGTGGAGCGGTTCACCCCTCCACTTT.

The chain joins TRBV19 to TRBJ1-2; 10 bases are a match to TRBD1. This CDR3 contains 15 residues. V was pared by 5 bases and J by 4 bases, with 7 bases of the junction left unmatched. CDR1 is LNHDA, CDR2 SQIVND, per germline (reference sequence). CDR3 sequence: CASSSPGTGVYGYTF. DNA for the CDR3: TGTGCCAGTAGTTCCCCGGGGACAGGGGTCTATGGCTACACCTTC.

In the case of this clone: This CDR3 is also generated by other DNA sequences in the sample. The chain uses TRBV5-1 and TRBJ2-3, with D maybe TRBD2 (6 bases). CDR1 and CDR2 from the germline V gene are SGHRS and YFSETQ. The V and J ends lost 3 bases and 3 bases respectively, with 11 bases between them. The CDR3 contains 14 residues. CDR3 region: CASSSSGGTDTQYF. CDR3 coding DNA: TGCGCCAGCAGCTCTTCCGGGGGTACAGATACGCAGTATTTT.

This clone has more than one count but fewer than ten. V gene TRBV19 combines with J gene TRBJ1-4, with a tentative D call TRBD1 (5 bases). The germline CDR1 and CDR2 sequences are LNHDA and SQIVND (reference sequence). The CDR3 is 14 amino acids. Trimming cost V 6 bases and J 4 bases, with 12 bases left between them. Here the CDR3 reads CASRAGTVNEKLFF. In DNA, the CDR3 is TGTGCCAGTAGAGCCGGGACGGTTAATGAAAAACTGTTTTTT. The variable domain in full, with the rest retrieved from reference TRBV19 and TRBJ1-4, is DGGITQSPKYLFRKEGQNVTLSCEQNLNHDAMYWYRQDPGQGLRLIYYSQIVNDFQKGDIAEGYSVSREKKESFPLTVTSAQKNPTAFYLCASRAGTVNEKLFFGSGTQLSVL.

This rearrangement joins TRBV6-1 to TRBJ2-1; TRBD2 matches 12 bases. CDR1 and CDR2 (germline): MNHNS, SASEGT. The CDR3 is 13 residues long. V was clipped by 8 bases and J by 15 bases; unmatched bases: 11. The CDR3 region has the DNA TGTGCCAGCGAAGCGCTAGCGGGAGGGCCGCCGTTCTTC. Its translation: CASEALAGGPPFF.

This rearrangement joins TRBV5-1 to TRBJ2-7; D is tentatively TRBD1 or TRBD2 (5 bases each). The ends were cut back, 4 bases at V and 2 bases at J, with 16 bases in the middle. The CDR3 totals 15 residues. Germline assignment: CDR1 SGHRS and CDR2 YFSETQ. The CDR3: CASSDGTPVPYEQYF. CDR3 nucleotide sequence: TGCGCCAGCAGCGACGGGACGCCAGTTCCCTACGAGCAGTACTTC.

The J gene is TRBJ2-1, the V gene TRBV11-3; D is unresolved. V lost 3 bases and J 7 bases, leaving 4 bases between the germline ends. CDR1 and CDR2 (germline): SGHNT, YENEEA. CDR3 length equals 11 residues. The CDR3 DNA follows: TGTGCCAGCAGCTTGGATAATGAGCAGTTCTTC. This gives the protein CASSLDNEQFF.

This chain uses TRBV27 with TRBJ2-1; TRBD2 agrees at 10 bases. There are 19 residues in the CDR3. After removal of 4 bases from V and 0 bases from J, the junction contained 12 bases not matched to a gene. CDR1 is MNHEY and CDR2 is SMNVEV in the germline V gene (reference sequence). CDR3 residues: CASSSRTSGGMSSYNEQFF. The CDR3 nucleotides are TGTGCCAGCAGTTCCAGGACTAGCGGAGGTATGAGCTCCTACAATGAGCAGTTCTTC.

V and J are TRBV4-1 and TRBJ2-3, with 10 bases lining up with TRBD2. The V segment lost 4 bases and the J segment 4 bases; nucleotides outside the gene matches: 8. The CDR3 consists of 16 residues. The germline V gene encodes CDR1 MGHRA and CDR2 YSYEKL. The CDR3 nucleotides read TGCGCCAGCAGCCTTCAGCGGGAGGGCCCCGCAGATACGCAGTATTTT. Residues: CASSLQREGPADTQYF.

This clone has a count of ten or more. This chain connects TRBV28 to TRBJ2-7; TRBD2 matches at 9 bases. The J segment lost 0 bases and the V segment lost 3 bases, leaving 12 bases of the junction unmatched. This CDR3 contains 18 residues. From germline, CDR1 is MDHEN and CDR2 SYDVKM. The CDR3 nucleotides are TGTGCCAGCAGTTTGGGTCCGGGACTAGCTAGGAGCTCCTACGAGCAGTACTTC. Amino acid sequence: CASSLGPGLARSSYEQYF. Filled out from reference TRBV28 and TRBJ2-7, the complete variable domain reads DVKVTQSSRYLVKRTGEKVFLECVQDMDHENMFWYRQDPGLGLRLIYFSYDVKMKEKGDIPEGYSVSREKKERFSLILESASTNQTSMYLCASSLGPGLARSSYEQYFGPGTRLTVT.

The chain is built from TRBV30 and TRBJ2-7, with 7 bases identical to TRBD1. CDR1 is GTSNPN and CDR2 is SVGIG in the germline V gene (reference sequence). CDR3 length equals 13 residues. After removal of 3 bases from V and 7 bases from J, the junction contained 9 bases not matched to a gene. For the CDR3, the DNA is TGTGCCTGGAGACCACAGGGGATTGGGGAGCAGTACTTC. Translation gives CAWRPQGIGEQYF.

The rearrangement uses TRBV9 and TRBJ1-4; 7 nucleotides agree with TRBD1. The CDR3 runs to 16 residues. The junction had 6 bases not matched to a gene; V was cut back by 3 bases and J by 1 base. Germline V gene sequence: CDR1 SGDLS, CDR2 YYNGEE. CDR3 DNA: TGTGCCAGCAGCGAGGGGGCCGGGGGAACTAATGAAAAACTGTTTTTT. This encodes CASSEGAGGTNEKLFF.

The V call is TRBV7-9, the J call TRBJ2-7; 9 bases are a match to TRBD1. V gave up 5 bases and J gave up 6 bases; unmatched junction bases: 14. Germline CDR1 reads SEHNR; CDR2 reads FQNEAQ (reference sequence). The CDR3 covers 16 residues. The CDR3 spells CASSVAGTGNFREQYF. CDR3 DNA: TGTGCCAGCAGCGTGGCCGGGACAGGGAATTTTCGCGAGCAGTACTTC.

This clone was seen only a few times. V is TRBV7-2 and J is TRBJ2-5; TRBD1 matches 12 bases. The CDR3 length is 16 residues. Germline V gene lookup returns CDR1 SGHTA and CDR2 FQGNSA. V lost 1 base and J lost 5; bases outside the gene matches: 5. CDR3 region: CASSLGDRGQAETQYF. CDR3 DNA sequence: TGTGCCAGCAGCTTAGGGGACAGGGGGCAAGCTGAGACCCAGTACTTC.

The rearrangement joins TRBV28 to TRBJ1-2; D possibly corresponds to TRBD1 (5 bases). The CDR3 is 15 amino acids. Germline V gene lookup returns CDR1 MDHEN and CDR2 SYDVKM. Trimming shortened V by 4 bases and J by 6 bases, and 18 bases separated the two germline ends. CDR3 region: CASSYSVFGGNGYTF. CDR3 nucleotides: TGTGCCAGCAGTTATAGTGTATTTGGGGGAAATGGCTACACCTTC.

The chain employs TRBV30 and TRBJ2-1; possible D gene TRBD2, 7 bases. The length of the CDR3 is 14 residues. CDR1 is GTSNPN and CDR2 is SVGIG in the germline V gene (reference sequence). V lost 6 bases and J lost 9, with 21 bases in between. The CDR3 region has the DNA TGTGCCTGCTCCGGGACTACGCTCAGGGGTGAGCAGTTCTTC. Its translation is CACSGTTLRGEQFF.

This clone was detected only a few times. The CDR3 loop is CASSLAPPGGPAEQYF. CDR3 DNA sequence: TGTGCCAGCAGCTTAGCCCCCCCGGGAGGGCCCGCCGAGCAGTACTTC. The chain employs TRBV7-2 and TRBJ2-7; 8 bases are a match to TRBD2. The CDR3 consists of 16 residues. J was trimmed by 6 bases and V by 0 bases; bases with no gene match: 10. In germline, CDR1 is SGHTA, CDR2 FQGNSA.

This clone was seen at least ten times. This chain uses TRBV5-1 with TRBJ2-3; the D gene is possibly TRBD1 (5 bases). This CDR3 comprises 13 residues. Germline V CDR1 and CDR2: SGHRS, YFSETQ. Trimming took off 3 bases at V and 9 bases at J, with 14 bases between the two ends. The CDR3 protein is CASSWGLETTQYF. The CDR3 DNA reads TGCGCCAGCAGCTGGGGCCTAGAGACGACGCAGTATTTT.

This chain links TRBV7-2 with TRBJ1-1; D is unresolved. Looked up from germline, CDR1 is SGHTA and CDR2 is FQGNSA. The V end lost 3 bases, the J end lost 1 base, and 9 bases lay between the germline ends. This CDR3 comprises 14 residues. CDR3 sequence: CASSFGHPNTEAFF. CDR3 sequence (DNA): TGTGCCAGCAGCTTCGGCCATCCGAACACTGAAGCTTTCTTT.

Points on this clone: Other DNA sequences in the sample encode the same CDR3. The CDR3 loop reads CASSPGTAGNTIYF. DNA of the CDR3: TGCGCCAGCAGCCCCGGGACAGCTGGAAACACCATATATTTT. The chain combines TRBV5-1 with TRBJ1-3; 7 bases agree with TRBD1. CDR1 is SGHRS and CDR2 is YFSETQ in the germline V gene. The CDR3 extends over 14 amino acids. V lost 4 bases and J lost 2; bases outside the gene matches: 3.

The chain is built from TRBV9 and TRBJ2-3; a weak D match, TRBD2 (6 bases). CDR1 and CDR2 (germline): SGDLS, YYNGEE. CDR3 length: 16 amino acids. Trimming stripped 0 bases from V and 0 bases from J, with 11 bases between. CDR3 DNA sequence: TGTGCCAGCAGCGTAGCCCCCGGGACTAGCACAGATACGCAGTATTTT. Amino acids: CASSVAPGTSTDTQYF.

The chain joins TRBV5-8 to TRBJ2-3; unclear D gene. V lost 0 bases to trimming and J lost 1 base, with 9 bases between them. This CDR3 comprises 15 residues. Germline V lookup: CDR1 SGHTS, CDR2 YDEGEE. The CDR3 region is CASSLGSSGTDTQYF. The CDR3 coding sequence is TGTGCCAGCAGCTTGGGTTCCAGCGGCACAGATACGCAGTATTTT.

The gene calls are TRBV5-1 and TRBJ1-6; D possibly corresponds to TRBD1 (5 bases). The CDR3 has 14 amino acids. Looked up from germline, CDR1 is SGHRS and CDR2 is YFSETQ. V dropped 3 bases and J dropped 10 bases, with 14 bases sitting between them. CDR3 in DNA: TGCGCCAGCAGCTCGGGCAGGGACGGGTCACCCCTCCACTTT. This codes for CASSSGRDGSPLHF.

J is TRBJ1-3 and V is TRBV29-1; D is unresolved. V gave up 5 bases and J gave up 1 base, with 3 bases separating them. The CDR3 consists of 11 residues. The germline CDR1 and CDR2 sequences are SQVTM and ANQGSEA. In DNA form, the CDR3 reads TGCAGCGTTCGGTCTGGAAACACCATATATTTT. Its protein product is CSVRSGNTIYF.